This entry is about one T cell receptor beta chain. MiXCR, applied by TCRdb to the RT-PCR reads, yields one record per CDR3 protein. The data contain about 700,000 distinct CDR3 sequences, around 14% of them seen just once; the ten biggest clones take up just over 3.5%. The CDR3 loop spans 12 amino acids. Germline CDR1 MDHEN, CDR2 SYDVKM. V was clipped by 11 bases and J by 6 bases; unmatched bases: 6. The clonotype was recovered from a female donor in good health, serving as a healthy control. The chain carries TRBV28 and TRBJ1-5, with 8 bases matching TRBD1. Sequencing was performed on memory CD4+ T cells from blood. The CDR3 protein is CAANRGGQPQHF. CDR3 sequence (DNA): TGTGCCGCAAACAGGGGGGGTCAGCCCCAGCATTTT.